This TCR beta chain was sequenced during a study of T cells after somatic rescue of genetic block. Using immunoSEQ multiplex PCR, the repertoire was profiled, and TCRdb retains in-frame clones only, with some absent. The sample yields 9,500 to 15,000 clones, over 60% seen once. The CDR3 has 15 residues. V lost 0 bases and J lost 4; bases outside the gene matches: 1. Germline lookup yields CDR1 WNHNN and CDR2 SYGVQD (reference sequence). The chain couples TRBV10-1 to TRBJ2-2; TRBD1 matches at 8 bases. The specimen sequenced was peripheral blood mononuclear cells (PBMCs). The source of this sequence is a boy aged 5-17 years. As DNA, the CDR3 is TGCGCCAGCAGTGAGTCGGGACAGGCCACCGGGGAGCTGTTTTTT. Translating it yields CASSESGQATGELFF.